The 10 T cell receptor beta chains below all came from one sample that was sequenced in a study of CD4 T cells in relation to SARS-CoV-2 and coronaviruses. This table comes from immunoSEQ multiplex PCR, and its TCRdb copy is limited to in-frame clones, with some not included. The data show about 59,000 clones, 75% to 90% seen once. The unexposed donors gave CD4+ T cells in 2011-2018, prior to COVID-19. Input material: memory CD4+ T cells from PBMCs. These receptors originate from a human donor in good health.

This clone was recorded a few times. V gene TRBV6-5 combines with J gene TRBJ1-5, with no clear D. The CDR3 contains 13 residues. The V end was cut by 6 bases, the J end by 9 bases, with 15 bases between. Germline values: CDR1 MNHEY, CDR2 SVGAGI. The CDR3 region is CASRPTTDRPQHF. In DNA form, the CDR3 reads TGTGCCAGCAGACCAACCACGGACCGGCCCCAGCATTTT.

The genes are TRBV2 and TRBJ2-4, with D unclear. With 1 base removed from V and 1 base from J, the gap between germline ends came to 8 bases. Germline CDR1 SNHLY, CDR2 FYNNEI. The CDR3 sequence is 15 residues long. This CDR3 is CASSEEVGAKNIQYF. The DNA for the CDR3 is TGTGCCAGCAGTGAAGAAGTGGGGGCCAAAAACATTCAGTACTTC.

The rearrangement uses TRBV4-2 and TRBJ1-1; D unresolved. Trimming took off 1 base at V and 1 base at J, with 13 bases between the two ends. The CDR3 covers 16 residues. Germline values: CDR1 LGHNA, CDR2 YNFKEQ. The CDR3 region is CASSQGVATGNTEAFF. DNA for the CDR3: TGTGCCAGCAGCCAAGGGGTCGCGACGGGGAACACTGAAGCTTTCTTT.

Only a few counts were recorded for this clone. The chain employs TRBV6-4 and TRBJ2-1, with 14 bases matching TRBD2. The CDR3 totals 18 residues. The V and J ends lost 3 bases and 0 bases, in that order; junction bases with no gene match: 4. Looked up from germline, CDR1 is MRHNA and CDR2 is SNTAGT. As DNA, the CDR3 is TGTGCCAGCAGTGAGCGGACTAGCGGGAGGTACTCCTACAATGAGCAGTTCTTC. Encoded protein: CASSERTSGRYSYNEQFF.

The V and J genes are TRBV7-8 and TRBJ2-1, with 11 bases fitting TRBD2. The V gene end was trimmed by 5 bases and the J gene end by 4 bases; junction bases not matched to a gene: 7. Germline V lookup: CDR1 SGHVS, CDR2 FQNEAQ. This CDR3 is 16 amino acids long. The CDR3 here is CASSQQTSGVYNEQFF. The CDR3 DNA sequence: TGTGCCAGCAGCCAGCAGACTAGCGGGGTATACAATGAGCAGTTCTTC.

The V call is TRBV6-5, the J call TRBJ2-5; the D gene is possibly TRBD2 (6 bases). The CDR3 consists of 15 residues. The germline V gene has CDR1 MNHEY and CDR2 SVGAGI. V gave up 7 bases and J gave up 3 bases, with 18 bases separating them. This CDR3 reads CASTQVLALEETQYF. As DNA, the CDR3 is TGTGCCAGCACCCAAGTCCTAGCGTTAGAAGAGACCCAGTACTTC.

This rearrangement joins TRBV6-2 or TRBV6-3 to TRBJ1-3, with 7 bases aligning to TRBD1. CDR3 length equals 14 residues. Germline CDR1 is MNHEY and CDR2 is SVGEGT. After removal of 6 bases from V and 0 bases from J, the junction contained 2 bases not matched to a gene. The CDR3: CASSRDSSGNTIYF. The CDR3 coding sequence is TGTGCCAGCAGCCGGGACAGCTCTGGAAACACCATATATTTT.

The genes are TRBV7-3 and TRBJ1-2; D not certain. CDR3 length equals 13 residues. Trimming removed 1 base at V and 0 bases at J, with 3 bases between. Germline V CDR1 and CDR2: SGHTA, FQGTGA. CDR3 DNA sequence: TGTGCCAGCAGCTTAAACGCTAACTATGGCTACACCTTC. Encoded protein: CASSLNANYGYTF.

The CDR3 loop reads CASTQGAGGADTQYF. CDR3 DNA sequence: TGTGCCAGCACCCAGGGAGCGGGAGGCGCAGATACGCAGTATTTT. The V gene is TRBV3-1 (or the pseudogene TRBV3-2), the J gene TRBJ2-3; the match to TRBD2 covers 9 bases. Trimming at V came to 7 bases and at J to 4 bases, leaving 9 bases not matched to a gene. CDR1 is LGHDT and CDR2 is YNNKEL in the germline V gene (reference sequence). The CDR3 extends over 15 amino acids.

V gene TRBV3-1 (or the pseudogene TRBV3-2) combines with J gene TRBJ2-4, with TRBD2 matching over 7 bases. Germline V gene sequence: CDR1 LGHDT, CDR2 YNNKEL (reference sequence). V trimming: 1 base; J trimming: 0 bases; junction bases outside the gene matches: 9. The CDR3 has 18 amino acids. The CDR3 sequence is CASSQVGGVNLAKNIQYF. Here the CDR3 DNA reads TGTGCCAGCAGCCAAGTGGGGGGGGTTAACTTAGCCAAAAACATTCAGTACTTC.